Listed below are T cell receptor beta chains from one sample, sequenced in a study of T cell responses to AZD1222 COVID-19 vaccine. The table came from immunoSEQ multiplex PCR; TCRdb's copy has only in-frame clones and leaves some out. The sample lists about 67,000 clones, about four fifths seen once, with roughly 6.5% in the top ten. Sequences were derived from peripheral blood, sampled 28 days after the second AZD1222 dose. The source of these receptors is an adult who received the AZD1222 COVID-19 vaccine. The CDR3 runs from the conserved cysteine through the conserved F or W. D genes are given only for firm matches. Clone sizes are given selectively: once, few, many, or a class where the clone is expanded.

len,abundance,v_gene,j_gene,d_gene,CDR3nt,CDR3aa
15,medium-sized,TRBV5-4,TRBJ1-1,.,TGTGCCAGCAGCTTGGTAGGAGAGGGTGTAACTGAAGCTTTCTTT,CASSLVGEGVTEAFF
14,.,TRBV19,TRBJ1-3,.,TGTGCCAGCCGGGACGGAAGCTCTGGAAACACCATATATTTT,CASRDGSSGNTIYF
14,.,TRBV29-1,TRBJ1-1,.,TGCAGCGTTACCCTGGTGGGGCTGCCTGCGGGAGCTTTCTTT,CSVTLVGLPAGAFF
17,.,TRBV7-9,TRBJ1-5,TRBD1,TGTGCCAGCAGCCCTGGGACAGGGCGTTATAGCAATCAGCCCCAGCATTTT,CASSPGTGRYSNQPQHF
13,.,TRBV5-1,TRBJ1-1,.,TGCGCCAGCACCCTCCTGGAAGACACTGAAGCTTTCTTT,CASTLLEDTEAFF
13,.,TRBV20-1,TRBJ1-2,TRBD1,TGCAGTGCTAGTCGGCCGGGACAGTATGGCTACACCTTC,CSASRPGQYGYTF
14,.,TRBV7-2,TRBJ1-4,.,TGTGCCAGCAGCTTAGGGGGGCCGAGTGAAAAACTGTTTTTT,CASSLGGPSEKLFF
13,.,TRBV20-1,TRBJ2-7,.,TGCAGTGCTAGTTTAAGGGGATTGGGCGAGCAGTACTTC,CSASLRGLGEQYF
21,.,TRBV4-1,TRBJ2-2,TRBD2,TGCGCCAGCAGCCAAGTCAGGGGTTCGCAGCGGGGGGGCCGAAACACCGGGGAGCTGTTTTTT,CASSQVRGSQRGGRNTGELFF
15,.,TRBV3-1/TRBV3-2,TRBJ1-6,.,TGTGCCAGCAGCCAAGATCCGGGGGTGCGGTCACCCCTCCACTTT,CASSQDPGVRSPLHF
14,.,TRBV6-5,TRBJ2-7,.,TGTGCCAGCAGACCCGTGGACGGGACGGACGAGCAGTACTTC,CASRPVDGTDEQYF
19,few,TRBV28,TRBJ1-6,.,TGTGCCAGCAGTTTAAGGACTCACTCCGGGAGTTCCTATAATTCACCCCTCCACTTT,CASSLRTHSGSSYNSPLHF
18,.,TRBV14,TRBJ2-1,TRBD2,TGTGCCAGCAGCCAAGGAAGGGGGACTAGCGGTTGGTACAATGAGCAGTTCTTC,CASSQGRGTSGWYNEQFF
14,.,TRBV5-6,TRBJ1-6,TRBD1,TGTGCCAGCAGCTCGGGACAGACAAATTCACCCCTCCACTTT,CASSSGQTNSPLHF
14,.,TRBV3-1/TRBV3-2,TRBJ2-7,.,TGTGCCAGCAGCCTAACCGGGACATTTGTGGGGCAGTACTTC,CASSLTGTFVGQYF